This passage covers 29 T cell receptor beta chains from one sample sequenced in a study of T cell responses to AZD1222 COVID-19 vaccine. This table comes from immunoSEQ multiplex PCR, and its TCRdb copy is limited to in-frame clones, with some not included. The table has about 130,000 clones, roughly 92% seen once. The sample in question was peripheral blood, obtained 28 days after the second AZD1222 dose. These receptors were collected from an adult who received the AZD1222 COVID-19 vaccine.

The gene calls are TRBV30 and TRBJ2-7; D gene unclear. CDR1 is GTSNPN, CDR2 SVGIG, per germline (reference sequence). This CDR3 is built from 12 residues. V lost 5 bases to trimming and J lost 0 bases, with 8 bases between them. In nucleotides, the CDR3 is TGTGCCTGGGGGGTTCTCTCCTACGAGCAGTACTTC. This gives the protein CAWGVLSYEQYF.

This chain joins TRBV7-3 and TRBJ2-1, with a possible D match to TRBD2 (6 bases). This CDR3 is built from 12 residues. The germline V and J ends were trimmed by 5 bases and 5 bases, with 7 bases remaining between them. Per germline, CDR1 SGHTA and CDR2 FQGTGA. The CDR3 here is CASSRGNNEQFF. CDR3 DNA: TGTGCCAGCAGCCGGGGGAACAATGAGCAGTTCTTC.

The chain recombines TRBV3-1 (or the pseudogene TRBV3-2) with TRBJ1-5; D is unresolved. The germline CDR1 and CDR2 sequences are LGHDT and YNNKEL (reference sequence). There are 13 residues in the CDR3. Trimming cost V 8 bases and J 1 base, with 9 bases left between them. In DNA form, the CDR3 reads TGTGCCAGCGGAACCGTGAGCAATCAGCCCCAGCATTTT. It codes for CASGTVSNQPQHF.

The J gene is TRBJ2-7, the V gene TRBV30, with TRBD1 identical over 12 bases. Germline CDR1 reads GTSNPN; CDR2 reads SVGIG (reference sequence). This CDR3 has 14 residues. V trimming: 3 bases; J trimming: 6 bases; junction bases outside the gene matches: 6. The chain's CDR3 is CAWSAGTGGSEQYF. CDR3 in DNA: TGTGCCTGGAGCGCCGGGACAGGGGGCTCCGAGCAGTACTTC.

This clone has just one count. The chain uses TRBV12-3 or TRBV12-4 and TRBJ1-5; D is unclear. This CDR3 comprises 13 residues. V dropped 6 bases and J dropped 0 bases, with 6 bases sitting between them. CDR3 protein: CASSLNSNQPQHF. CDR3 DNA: TGTGCCAGCAGCCTAAATAGCAATCAGCCCCAGCATTTT.

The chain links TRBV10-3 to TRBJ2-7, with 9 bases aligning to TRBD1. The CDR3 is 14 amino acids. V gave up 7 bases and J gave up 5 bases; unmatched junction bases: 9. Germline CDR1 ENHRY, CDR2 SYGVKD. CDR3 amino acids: CAIMGGQGSDEQYF. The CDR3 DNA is TGTGCCATCATGGGGGGACAGGGTAGCGACGAGCAGTACTTC.

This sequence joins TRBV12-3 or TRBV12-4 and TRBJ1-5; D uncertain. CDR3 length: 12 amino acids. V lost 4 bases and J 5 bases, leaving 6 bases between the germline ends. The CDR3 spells CASSYSDQPQHF. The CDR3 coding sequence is TGTGCCAGCAGTTATTCTGATCAGCCCCAGCATTTT.

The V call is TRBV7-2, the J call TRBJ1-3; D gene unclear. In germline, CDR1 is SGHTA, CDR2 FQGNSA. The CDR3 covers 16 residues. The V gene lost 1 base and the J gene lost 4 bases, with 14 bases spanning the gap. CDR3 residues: CASSLGPIGAGNTIYF. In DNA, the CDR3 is TGTGCCAGCAGCTTAGGCCCGATCGGAGCCGGAAACACCATATATTTT. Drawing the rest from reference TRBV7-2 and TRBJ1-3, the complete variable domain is GAGVSQSPSNKVTEKGKDVELRCDPISGHTALYWYRQSLGQGLEFLIYFQGNSAPDKSGLPSDRFSAERTGGSVSTLTIQRTQQEDSAVYLCASSLGPIGAGNTIYFGEGSWLTVV.

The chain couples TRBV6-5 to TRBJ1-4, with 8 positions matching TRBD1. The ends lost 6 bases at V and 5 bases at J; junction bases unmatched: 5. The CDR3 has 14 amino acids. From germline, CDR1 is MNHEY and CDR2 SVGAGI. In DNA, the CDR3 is TGTGCCAGCAGCAAGACAGGGGTAAATGAAAAACTGTTTTTT. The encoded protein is CASSKTGVNEKLFF.

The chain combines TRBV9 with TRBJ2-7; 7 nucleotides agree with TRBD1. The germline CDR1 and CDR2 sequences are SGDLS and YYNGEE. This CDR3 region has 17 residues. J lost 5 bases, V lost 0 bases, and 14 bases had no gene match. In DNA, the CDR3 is TGTGCCAGCAGCGTAGCTGCGACCCTCAGGGGGACCCACGAGCAGTACTTC. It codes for CASSVAATLRGTHEQYF.

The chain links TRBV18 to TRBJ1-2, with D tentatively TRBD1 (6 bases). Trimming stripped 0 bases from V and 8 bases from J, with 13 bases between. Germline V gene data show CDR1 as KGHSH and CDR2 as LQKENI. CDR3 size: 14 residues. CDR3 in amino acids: CASSPPMGARGYTF. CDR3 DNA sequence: TGTGCCAGCTCACCACCGATGGGGGCCCGGGGCTACACCTTC.

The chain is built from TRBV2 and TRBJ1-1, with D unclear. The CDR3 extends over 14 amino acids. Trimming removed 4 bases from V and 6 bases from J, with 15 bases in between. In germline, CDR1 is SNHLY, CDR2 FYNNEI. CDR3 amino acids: CASSVRDIAPEAFF. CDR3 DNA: TGTGCCAGCAGTGTACGGGATATCGCCCCTGAAGCTTTCTTT.

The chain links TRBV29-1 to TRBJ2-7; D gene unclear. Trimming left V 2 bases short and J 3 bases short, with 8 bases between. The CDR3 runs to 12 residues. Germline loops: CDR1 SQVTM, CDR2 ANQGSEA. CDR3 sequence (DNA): TGCAGCGTTGAAACCCAGTTCTACGAGCAGTACTTC. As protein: CSVETQFYEQYF.

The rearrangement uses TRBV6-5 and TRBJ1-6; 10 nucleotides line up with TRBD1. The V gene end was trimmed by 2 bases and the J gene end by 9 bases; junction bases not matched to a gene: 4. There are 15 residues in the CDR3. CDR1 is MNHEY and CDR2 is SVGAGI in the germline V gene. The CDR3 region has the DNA TGTGCCAGCAGTTACAATCGGGACAGGGGTTCACCCCTCCACTTT. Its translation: CASSYNRDRGSPLHF.

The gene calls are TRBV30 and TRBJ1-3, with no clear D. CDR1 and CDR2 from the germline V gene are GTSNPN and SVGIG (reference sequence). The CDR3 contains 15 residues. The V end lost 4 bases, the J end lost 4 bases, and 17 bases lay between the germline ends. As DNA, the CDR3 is TGTGCCTGGACTCGGGCTGGGGTAGGAGGAAACACCATATATTTT. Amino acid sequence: CAWTRAGVGGNTIYF.

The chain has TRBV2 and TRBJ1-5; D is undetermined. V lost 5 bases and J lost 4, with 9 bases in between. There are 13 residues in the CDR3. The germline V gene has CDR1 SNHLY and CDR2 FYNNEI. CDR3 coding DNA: TGTGCCAGCAGTATAGGGTGGAATCAGCCCCAGCATTTT. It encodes CASSIGWNQPQHF.

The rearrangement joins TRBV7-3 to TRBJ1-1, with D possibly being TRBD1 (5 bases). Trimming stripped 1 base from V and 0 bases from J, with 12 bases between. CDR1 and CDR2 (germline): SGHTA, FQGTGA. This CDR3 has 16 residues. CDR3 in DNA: TGTGCCAGCAGCTTAAAACCACGACAGATGAACACTGAAGCTTTCTTT. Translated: CASSLKPRQMNTEAFF.

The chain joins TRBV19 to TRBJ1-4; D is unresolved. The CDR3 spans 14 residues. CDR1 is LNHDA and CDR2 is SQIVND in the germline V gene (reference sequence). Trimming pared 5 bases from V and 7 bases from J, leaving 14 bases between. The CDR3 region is CASSPGREGEKLFF. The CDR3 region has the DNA TGTGCCAGTAGTCCCGGACGGGAGGGTGAAAAACTGTTTTTT.

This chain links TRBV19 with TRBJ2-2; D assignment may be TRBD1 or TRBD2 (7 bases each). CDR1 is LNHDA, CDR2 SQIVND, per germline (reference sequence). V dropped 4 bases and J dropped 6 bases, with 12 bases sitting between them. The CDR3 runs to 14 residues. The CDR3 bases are TGTGCCAGTAGTAACAGGGGAGGGCCCGGGGAGCTGTTTTTT. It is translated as CASSNRGGPGELFF.

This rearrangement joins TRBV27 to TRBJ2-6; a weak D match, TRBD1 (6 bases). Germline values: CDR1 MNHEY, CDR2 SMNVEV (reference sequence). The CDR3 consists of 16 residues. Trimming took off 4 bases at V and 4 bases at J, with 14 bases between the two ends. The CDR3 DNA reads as TGTGCCAGCAGTTACGGGACATCTCTGGGGGCCAACGTCCTGACTTTC. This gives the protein CASSYGTSLGANVLTF.

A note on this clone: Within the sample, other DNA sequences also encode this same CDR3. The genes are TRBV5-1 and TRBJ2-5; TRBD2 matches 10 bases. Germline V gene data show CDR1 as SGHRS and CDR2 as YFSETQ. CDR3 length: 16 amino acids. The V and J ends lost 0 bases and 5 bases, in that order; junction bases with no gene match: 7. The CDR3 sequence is CASSLGDSGRKETQYF. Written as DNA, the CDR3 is TGCGCCAGCAGCTTGGGGGATAGCGGGAGGAAGGAGACCCAGTACTTC. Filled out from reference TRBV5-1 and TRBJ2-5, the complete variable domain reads KAGVTQTPRYLIKTRGQQVTLSCSPISGHRSVSWYQQTPGQGLQFLFEYFSETQRNKGNFPGRFSGRQFSNSRSEMNVSTLELGDSALYLCASSLGDSGRKETQYFGPGTRLLVL.

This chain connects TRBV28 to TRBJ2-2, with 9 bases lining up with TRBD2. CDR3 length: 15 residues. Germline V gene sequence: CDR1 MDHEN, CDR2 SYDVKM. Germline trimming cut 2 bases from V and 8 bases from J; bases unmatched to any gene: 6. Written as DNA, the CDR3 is TGTGCCAGCAGTTTACGCCCGCGGGGGGGAGGGGAGCTGTTTTTT. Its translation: CASSLRPRGGGELFF.

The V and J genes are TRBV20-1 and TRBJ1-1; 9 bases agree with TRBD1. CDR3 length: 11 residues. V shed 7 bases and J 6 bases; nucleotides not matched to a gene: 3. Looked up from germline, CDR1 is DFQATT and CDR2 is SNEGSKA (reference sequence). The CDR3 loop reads CSVDRGSEAFF. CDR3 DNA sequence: TGCAGTGTAGACAGGGGGTCTGAAGCTTTCTTT.

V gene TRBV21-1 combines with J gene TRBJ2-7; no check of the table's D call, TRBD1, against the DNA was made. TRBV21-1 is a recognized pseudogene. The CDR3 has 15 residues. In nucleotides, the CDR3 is TGTGCCAGCTCTCCGGGACAGGGGATCACCTACGAGCAGTACTTC. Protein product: CASSPGQGITYEQYF.

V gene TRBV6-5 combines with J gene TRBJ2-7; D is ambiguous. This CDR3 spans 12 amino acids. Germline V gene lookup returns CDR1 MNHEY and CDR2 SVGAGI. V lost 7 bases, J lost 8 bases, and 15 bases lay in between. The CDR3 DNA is TGTGCCAGCAACTTAGCCGATACCAAGCAGTACTTC. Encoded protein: CASNLADTKQYF.

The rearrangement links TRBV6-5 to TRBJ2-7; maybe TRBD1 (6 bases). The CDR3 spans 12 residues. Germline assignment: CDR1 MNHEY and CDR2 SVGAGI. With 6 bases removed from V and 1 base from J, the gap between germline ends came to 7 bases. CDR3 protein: CASRQGSYEQYF. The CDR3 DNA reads TGTGCCAGCAGACAGGGTTCCTACGAGCAGTACTTC.

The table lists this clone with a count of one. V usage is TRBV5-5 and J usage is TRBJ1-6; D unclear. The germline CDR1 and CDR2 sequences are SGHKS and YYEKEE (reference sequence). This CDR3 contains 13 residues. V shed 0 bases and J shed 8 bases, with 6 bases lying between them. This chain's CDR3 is CASSLAPDSPLHF. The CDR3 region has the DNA TGTGCCAGCAGCTTGGCCCCGGATTCACCCCTCCACTTT.

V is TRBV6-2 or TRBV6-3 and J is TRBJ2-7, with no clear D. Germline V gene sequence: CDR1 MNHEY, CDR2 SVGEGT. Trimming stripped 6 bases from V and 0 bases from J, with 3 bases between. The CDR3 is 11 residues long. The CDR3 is CASSHSYEQYF. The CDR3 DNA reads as TGTGCCAGCAGCCACTCCTACGAGCAGTACTTC.

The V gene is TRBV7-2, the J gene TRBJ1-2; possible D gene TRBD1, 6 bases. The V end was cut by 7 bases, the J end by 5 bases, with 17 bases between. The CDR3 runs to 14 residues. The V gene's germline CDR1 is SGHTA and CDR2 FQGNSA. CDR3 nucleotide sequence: TGTGCCAGCAACCCAGGGAGACAGGAGTATGGCTACACCTTC. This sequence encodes CASNPGRQEYGYTF.